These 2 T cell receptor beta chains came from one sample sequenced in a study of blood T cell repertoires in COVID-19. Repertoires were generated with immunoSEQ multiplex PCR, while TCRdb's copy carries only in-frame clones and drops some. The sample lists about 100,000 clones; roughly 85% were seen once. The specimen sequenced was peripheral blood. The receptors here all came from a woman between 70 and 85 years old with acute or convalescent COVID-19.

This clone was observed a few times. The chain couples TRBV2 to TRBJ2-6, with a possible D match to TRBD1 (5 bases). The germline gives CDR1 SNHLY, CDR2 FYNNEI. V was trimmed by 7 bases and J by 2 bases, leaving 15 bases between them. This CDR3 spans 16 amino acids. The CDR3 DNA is TGTGCCAGCACCCAGGGCCTCGATCCTGGGGCCAACGTCCTGACTTTC. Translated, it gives CASTQGLDPGANVLTF.

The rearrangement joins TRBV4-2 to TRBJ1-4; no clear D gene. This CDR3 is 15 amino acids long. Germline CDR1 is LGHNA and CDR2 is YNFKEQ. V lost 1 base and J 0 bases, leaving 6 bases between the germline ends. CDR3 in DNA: TGTGCCAGCAGCCAAGTCGGAGCAACTAATGAAAAACTGTTTTTT. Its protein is CASSQVGATNEKLFF.